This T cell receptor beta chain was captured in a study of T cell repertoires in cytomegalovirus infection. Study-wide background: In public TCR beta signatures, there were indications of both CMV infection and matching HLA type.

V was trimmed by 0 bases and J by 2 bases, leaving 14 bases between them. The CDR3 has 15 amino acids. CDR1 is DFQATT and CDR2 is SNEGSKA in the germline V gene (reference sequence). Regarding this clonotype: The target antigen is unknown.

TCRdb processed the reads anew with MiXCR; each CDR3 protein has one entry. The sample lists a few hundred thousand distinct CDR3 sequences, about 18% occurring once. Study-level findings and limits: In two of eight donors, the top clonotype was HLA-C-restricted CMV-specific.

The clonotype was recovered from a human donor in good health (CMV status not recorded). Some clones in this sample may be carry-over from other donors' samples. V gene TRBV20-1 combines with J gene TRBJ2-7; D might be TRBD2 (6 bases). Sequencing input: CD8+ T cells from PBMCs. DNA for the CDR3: TGCAGTGCTAGAGATCCGGCGGGGTCCACCTACGAGCAGTACTTC. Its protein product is CSARDPAGSTYEQYF.